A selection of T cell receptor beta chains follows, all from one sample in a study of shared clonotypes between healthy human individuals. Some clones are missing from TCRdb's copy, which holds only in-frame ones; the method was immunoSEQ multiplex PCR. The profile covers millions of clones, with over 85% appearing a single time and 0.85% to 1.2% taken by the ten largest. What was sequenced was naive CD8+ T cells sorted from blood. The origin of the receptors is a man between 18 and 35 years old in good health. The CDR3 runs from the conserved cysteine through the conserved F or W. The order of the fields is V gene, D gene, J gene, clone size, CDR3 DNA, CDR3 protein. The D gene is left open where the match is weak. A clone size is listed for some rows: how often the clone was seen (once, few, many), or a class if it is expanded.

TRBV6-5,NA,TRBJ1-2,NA,TGTGCCAGCAGTTACTCGAAAGGGAACTATGGCTACACCTTC,CASSYSKGNYGYTF
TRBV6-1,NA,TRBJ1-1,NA,TGTGCCAGCAGTTATCTTCCACACACTGAAGCTTTCTTT,CASSYLPHTEAFF
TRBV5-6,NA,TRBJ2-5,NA,TGTGCCAGCAGCCGGGACCTAGAGACCCAGTACTTC,CASSRDLETQYF
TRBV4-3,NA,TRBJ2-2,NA,TGCGCCAGCAGCCAATACCAGGGGAACACCGGGGAGCTGTTTTTT,CASSQYQGNTGELFF
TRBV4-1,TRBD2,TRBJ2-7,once,TGCGCCAGCAGCCAAACTAGCGGAAGCTCCTACGAGCAGTACTTC,CASSQTSGSSYEQYF
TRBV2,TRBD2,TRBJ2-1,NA,TGTGCCAGCAGTGAAGAGGCTAGCGGGCGATACAATGAGCAGTTCTTC,CASSEEASGRYNEQFF
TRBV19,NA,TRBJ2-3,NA,TGTGCCAGTAGTATTTTTGCGCGGGGCGAAGGTGCAGATACGCAGTATTTT,CASSIFARGEGADTQYF
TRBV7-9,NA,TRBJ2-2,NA,TGTGCCAGCAGCCAGACGGGTTTTCCCGGGGAGCTGTTTTTT,CASSQTGFPGELFF
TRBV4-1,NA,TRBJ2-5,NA,TGCGCCAGCAGCCAAAACAGGGGAGGGGGGCAAGAGACCCAGTACTTC,CASSQNRGGGQETQYF
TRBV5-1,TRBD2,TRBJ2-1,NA,TGCGCCAGCAGCTCATTAGCGGGAGGACTTCAAAATGAGCAGTTCTTC,CASSSLAGGLQNEQFF
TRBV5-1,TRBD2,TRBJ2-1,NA,TGCGCCAGCAAAAGGACTAGCGGAGGAAATGAGCAGTTCTTC,CASKRTSGGNEQFF
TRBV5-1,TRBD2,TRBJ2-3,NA,TGCGCCAGCAACGACCCGGGACTAGCGTTCACAGATACGCAGTATTTT,CASNDPGLAFTDTQYF
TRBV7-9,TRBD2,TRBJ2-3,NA,TGTGCCAGCAGCTTGCCTAGCGGGGGGGCCACAGATACGCAGTATTTT,CASSLPSGGATDTQYF
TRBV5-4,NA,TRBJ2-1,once,TGTGCCAGCAGCTCGGCTGGAGGGGGCTTACTAGATGAGCAGTTCTTC,CASSSAGGGLLDEQFF
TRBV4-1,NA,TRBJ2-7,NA,TGCGCCAGCAGCCTTCTCACAGGTTACGAGCAGTACTTC,CASSLLTGYEQYF
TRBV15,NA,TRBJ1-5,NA,TGTGCCACCAGCAGAGGGAGGGCAGGACTAACCTATAGCAATCAGCCCCAGCATTTT,CATSRGRAGLTYSNQPQHF
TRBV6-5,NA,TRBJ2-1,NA,TGTGCCAGCAGTTACTCGGACACAGGGGGGGATGAGCAGTTCTTC,CASSYSDTGGDEQFF
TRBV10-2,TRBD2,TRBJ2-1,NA,TGCGCCAGCAGGGGTTCCCCTGGACTAGCGGGATTAGACAATGAGCAGTTCTTC,CASRGSPGLAGLDNEQFF
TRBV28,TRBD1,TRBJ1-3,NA,TGTGCCAGCAGTTTATCGACAGGGCCTGGAAACACCATATATTTT,CASSLSTGPGNTIYF
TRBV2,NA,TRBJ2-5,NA,TGTGCCAGCAGTGAAGGGAACAGTCAAGAGACCCAGTACTTC,CASSEGNSQETQYF
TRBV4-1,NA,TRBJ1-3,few,TGCGCCAGCAGCCAAGGCGGGGCTCCCTCTGGAAACACCATATATTTT,CASSQGGAPSGNTIYF
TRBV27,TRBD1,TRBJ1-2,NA,TGTGCCAGCAGTACAAGGACAGGGTCGTATTCAAACTATGGCTACACCTTC,CASSTRTGSYSNYGYTF
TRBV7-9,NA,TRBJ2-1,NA,TGTGCCAGCAGCTTAGAACAGGGAAGCTCCTACAATGAGCAGTTCTTC,CASSLEQGSSYNEQFF
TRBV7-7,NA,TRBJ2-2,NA,TGTGCTAGCAGCTTAGAGCTTCAGGGGGGATTCACCGGGGAGCTGTTTTTT,CASSLELQGGFTGELFF
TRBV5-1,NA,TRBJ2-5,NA,TGCGCCAGCAGCTTGGTGGAAGAGGAGACCCAGTACTTC,CASSLVEEETQYF
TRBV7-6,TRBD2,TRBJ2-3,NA,TGTGCCAGCAGCTTTGCCCCGGGACTAGCGGGAGTTAGGACAGATACGCAGTATTTT,CASSFAPGLAGVRTDTQYF
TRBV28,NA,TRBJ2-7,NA,TGTGCCAGCAGTTTATTCCTCAATCAGGCGGGCTACGAGCAGTACTTC,CASSLFLNQAGYEQYF
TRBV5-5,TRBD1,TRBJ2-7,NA,TGTGCCAGCAGCTTGGGACAGGGTATCACTGGCGAGCAGTACTTC,CASSLGQGITGEQYF
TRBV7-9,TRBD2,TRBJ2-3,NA,TGTGCCAGCAGCCCAAGAGGGACTAGTACAGATACGCAGTATTTT,CASSPRGTSTDTQYF
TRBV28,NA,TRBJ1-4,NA,TGTGCCAGCACCTCAATGCGGTTGGCGGAAAAACTGTTTTTT,CASTSMRLAEKLFF
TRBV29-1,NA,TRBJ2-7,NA,TGCAGCGTTGAGTGGGACAACTACGAGCAGTACTTC,CSVEWDNYEQYF
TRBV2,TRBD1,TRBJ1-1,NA,TGTGCCAGCCTACAGGGGGGGGACACTGAAGCTTTCTTT,CASLQGGDTEAFF
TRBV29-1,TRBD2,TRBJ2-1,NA,TGCAGCGTTGAGTCTAGCGGGGGTTACAATGAGCAGTTCTTC,CSVESSGGYNEQFF
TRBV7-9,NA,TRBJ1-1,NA,TGTGCCAGCAGCTCTCGGTGGGCCCTGAACACTGAAGCTTTCTTT,CASSSRWALNTEAFF
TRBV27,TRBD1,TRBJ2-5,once,TGTGCCAGCAGTTTATCGATACAGGGGACGTACCAAGAGACCCAGTACTTC,CASSLSIQGTYQETQYF
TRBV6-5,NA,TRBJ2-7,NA,TGTGCCAGCAGTTACGGGATGGGAGTCGAGCAGTACTTC,CASSYGMGVEQYF
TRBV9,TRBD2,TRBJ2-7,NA,TGTGCCAGCAGCGTAGGTCTAGCGGCGACCTACGAGCAGTACTTC,CASSVGLAATYEQYF
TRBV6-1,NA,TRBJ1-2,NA,TGTGCCAGCAGTGAAATGGACATGGGGTTAATAGGAGGCTACACCTTC,CASSEMDMGLIGGYTF
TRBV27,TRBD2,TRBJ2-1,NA,TGTGCCAGCAGTCCGCTGCTAGCGGGGGGGCGGATTGAGCAGTTCTTC,CASSPLLAGGRIEQFF
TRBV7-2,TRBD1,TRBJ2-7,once,TGTGCCAGCAGCCTCCAAGGACAGGGCCCTTCCTACGAGCAGTACTTC,CASSLQGQGPSYEQYF
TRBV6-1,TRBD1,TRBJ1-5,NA,TGTGCCAGCAGCGAACAGGGGGCGCGACAGCCCCAGCATTTT,CASSEQGARQPQHF
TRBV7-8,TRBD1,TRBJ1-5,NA,TGTGCCAGCAGAACCGGGACAGGTCAAAATCAGCCCCAGCATTTT,CASRTGTGQNQPQHF
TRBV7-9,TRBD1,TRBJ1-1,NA,TGTGCCAGCAGCATCCGGGACAGCATGAACACTGAAGCTTTCTTT,CASSIRDSMNTEAFF
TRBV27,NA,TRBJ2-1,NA,TGTGCCAGCAGTTCCTTTTTTGGGGACGCCTACAATGAGCAGTTCTTC,CASSSFFGDAYNEQFF
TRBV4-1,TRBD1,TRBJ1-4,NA,TGCGCCAGCAGCCAAGGCGACAGGGTGCTTAATGAAAAACTGTTTTTT,CASSQGDRVLNEKLFF
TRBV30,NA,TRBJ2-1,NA,TGTGCCTGGAGTGTAGGCCCCTACAATGAGCAGTTCTTC,CAWSVGPYNEQFF
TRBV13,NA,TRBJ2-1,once,TGTGCCAGCAGAGCCCTATGGGGGGGGCATGGCAATGAGCAGTTCTTC,CASRALWGGHGNEQFF
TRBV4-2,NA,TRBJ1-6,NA,TGTGCCAGCAGCGCCCCGCGGTCACCCCTCCACTTT,CASSAPRSPLHF
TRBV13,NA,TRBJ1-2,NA,TGTGCCAGCAGCCAGAAACCCGAGTCCCCGGGGGGCTACACCTTC,CASSQKPESPGGYTF
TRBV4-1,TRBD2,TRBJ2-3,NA,TGCGCCAGCAGCCAACAAGCGGGGGGTACAGATACGCAGTATTTT,CASSQQAGGTDTQYF
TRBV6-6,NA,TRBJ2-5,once,TGTGCCAGCAGTGTTGGGAGTGTCCTAATAGAGACCCAGTACTTC,CASSVGSVLIETQYF
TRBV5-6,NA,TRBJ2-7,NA,TGTGCCAGCAGCTTGGGCGGGGCAGCCTACGAGCAGTACTTC,CASSLGGAAYEQYF
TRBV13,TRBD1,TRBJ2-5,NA,TGTGCCAGCAGCGGAGACAGGGTAAAGGAGACCCAGTACTTC,CASSGDRVKETQYF
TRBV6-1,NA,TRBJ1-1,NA,TGTGCCAGCAGTGAGCCCAGGTCCGACACTGAAGCTTTCTTT,CASSEPRSDTEAFF
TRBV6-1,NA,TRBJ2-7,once,TGTGCCAGCAGGGGCTCTACCTCCTACGAGCAGTACTTC,CASRGSTSYEQYF
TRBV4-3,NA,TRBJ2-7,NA,TGCGCCAGCAGCCTCATGGGGGGCTACGAGCAGTACTTC,CASSLMGGYEQYF
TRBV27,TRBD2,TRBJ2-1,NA,TGTGCCAGCAGTCGGCAACTAGCGGGAAATGAGCAGTTCTTC,CASSRQLAGNEQFF
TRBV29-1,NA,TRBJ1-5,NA,TGCAGCGTTGGGTCACGTTGGCATTGCAGCCAGCCCCAGCATTTT,CSVGSRWHCSQPQHF
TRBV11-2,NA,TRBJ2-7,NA,TGTGCCAGCAGCCCCTGGGGTAGTAGTTTGTCCGAGCAGTACTTC,CASSPWGSSLSEQYF